This passage covers 21 T cell receptor beta chains from one sample sequenced in a study of blood T cell repertoires in COVID-19. TCRdb's copy holds only in-frame clones and misses some; the assay was immunoSEQ multiplex PCR. The repertoire holds fewer than 400,000 clones, with around 84% as singletons. Sequenced sample: peripheral blood. The receptors come from a human donor in a cohort sampled during active COVID-19.

Here the CDR3 DNA reads TGTGCCAGTAGTACAAGACAGGGGCACAATCAGCCCCAGCATTTT. This sequence encodes CASSTRQGHNQPQHF. The chain joins TRBV19 to TRBJ1-5, with 8 bases that match TRBD1. This CDR3 has 15 amino acids. Trimming cost V 4 bases and J 3 bases; bases outside gene matches: 5. The germline CDR1 and CDR2 sequences are LNHDA and SQIVND (reference sequence).

This clone was counted a single time. The chain joins TRBV5-6 to TRBJ2-3; perhaps TRBD2 as D (6 bases). Germline V gives CDR1 SGHDT, CDR2 YYEEEE. V shed 2 bases and J shed 3 bases, with 19 bases lying between them. The CDR3 has 17 amino acids. For the CDR3, the DNA is TGTGCCAGCAGCTTAGTGGGAGGATCGGCAGGGACAGATACGCAGTATTTT. Translated: CASSLVGGSAGTDTQYF.

The CDR3: CASSQDTGDPEETQYF. CDR3 in DNA: TGTGCCAGCAGCCAAGATACAGGGGACCCCGAAGAGACCCAGTACTTC. The rearrangement links TRBV3-1 (or the pseudogene TRBV3-2) to TRBJ2-5; 7 bases fit TRBD1. CDR1 and CDR2 from the germline V gene are LGHDT and YNNKEL (reference sequence). With 0 bases clipped from V and 3 bases from J, the junction kept 7 bases outside the gene matches. CDR3 size: 16 residues.

This sequence joins TRBV6-5 and TRBJ2-4; 8 nucleotides agree with TRBD1. The CDR3 is 15 amino acids. CDR1 and CDR2 from the germline V gene are MNHEY and SVGAGI. With 5 bases clipped from V and 4 bases from J, the junction kept 7 bases outside the gene matches. In DNA, the CDR3 is TGTGCCAGCAGTCGAAGTGGACAGGGAAAAAACATTCAGTACTTC. Translated, it gives CASSRSGQGKNIQYF.

This chain connects TRBV5-8 to TRBJ2-5, with TRBD2 matching over 9 bases. Germline trimming cut 4 bases from V and 0 bases from J; bases unmatched to any gene: 7. Per germline, CDR1 SGHTS and CDR2 YDEGEE. The CDR3 extends over 16 amino acids. This CDR3 is CASSPRVAGDQETQYF. The CDR3 nucleotides are TGTGCCAGCAGCCCCAGGGTAGCGGGGGACCAAGAGACCCAGTACTTC.

The chain carries TRBV6-5 and TRBJ1-3; no definite D call. Deletions cut 8 bases from V and 0 bases from J, with 8 bases between. The length of the CDR3 is 13 residues. CDR1 and CDR2 (germline): MNHEY, SVGAGI. The CDR3: CASGPNSGNTIYF. The DNA for the CDR3 is TGTGCCAGCGGCCCAAACTCTGGAAACACCATATATTTT.

The genes are TRBV2 and TRBJ1-1; 9 positions agree with TRBD1. Losses at the gene ends were 6 bases for V and 7 bases for J; bases not matched to a gene: 9. Germline CDR1 SNHLY, CDR2 FYNNEI. The CDR3 sequence is 14 residues long. The CDR3 nucleotides read TGTGCCAGCAGGAATCACAGGGGGCGGGGTGAAGCTTTCTTT. This sequence encodes CASRNHRGRGEAFF.

This clone was seen more than once but under ten times. The chain uses TRBV5-4 and TRBJ1-5; 8 nucleotides match TRBD1. Germline V lookup: CDR1 SGHNT, CDR2 YYREEE (reference sequence). V gave up 1 base and J gave up 1 base; unmatched junction bases: 1. There are 15 residues in the CDR3. In DNA, the CDR3 is TGTGCCAGCAGCTTGCAGGGGGCGAGCAATCAGCCCCAGCATTTT. Translation gives CASSLQGASNQPQHF.

V and J are TRBV6-6 and TRBJ2-7, with 12 bases that match TRBD2. The CDR3 has 14 amino acids. With 2 bases clipped from V and 6 bases from J, the junction kept 2 bases outside the gene matches. CDR1 is MNHNY, CDR2 SVGAGI, per germline (reference sequence). DNA for the CDR3: TGTGCCAGCAGTTACCGACTAGCGGGAGTCGAGCAGTACTTC. This encodes CASSYRLAGVEQYF.

V gene TRBV5-1 combines with J gene TRBJ1-6, with D perhaps matching TRBD1 (5 bases). This CDR3 has 14 amino acids. The V end lost 4 bases, the J end lost 8 bases, and 13 bases lay between the germline ends. In germline, CDR1 is SGHRS, CDR2 YFSETQ. DNA of the CDR3: TGCGCCAGCAGCCAAAGGGGTATAGATTCACCCCTCCACTTT. Translation gives CASSQRGIDSPLHF.

This sequence joins TRBV3-1 (or the pseudogene TRBV3-2) and TRBJ2-1, with 12 bases aligning to TRBD2. This CDR3 has 16 amino acids. Trimming removed 0 bases from V and 9 bases from J; junction bases left unmatched: 6. Germline V lookup: CDR1 LGHDT, CDR2 YNNKEL (reference sequence). The CDR3 bases are TGTGCCAGCAGCCAAGACCCTCCGGGACTAGCGGGTGAGCAGTTCTTC. It codes for CASSQDPPGLAGEQFF.

Of note for this clone: Other DNA sequences within the sample encode an identical CDR3. The rearrangement joins TRBV5-1 to TRBJ2-6; no definite D call. V was pared by 0 bases and J by 0 bases, with 7 bases between. Per germline, CDR1 SGHRS and CDR2 YFSETQ. This CDR3 is 16 amino acids long. The CDR3: CASSLAQASGANVLTF. DNA of the CDR3: TGCGCCAGCAGCTTGGCCCAGGCCTCTGGGGCCAACGTCCTGACTTTC.

This clone was recorded a few times. In the same sample, other DNA sequences code for this CDR3. The chain joins TRBV9 to TRBJ2-3, with D possibly TRBD2 on 5 matching bases. Germline CDR1 SGDLS, CDR2 YYNGEE. The CDR3 contains 15 residues. V lost 0 bases and J lost 4, with 12 bases in between. The CDR3 loop is CASSVAGTKADTQYF. CDR3 in DNA: TGTGCCAGCAGCGTAGCGGGAACGAAGGCAGATACGCAGTATTTT.

The J gene is TRBJ1-2, the V gene TRBV19; 8 nucleotides align to TRBD1. The germline CDR1 and CDR2 sequences are LNHDA and SQIVND (reference sequence). CDR3 length: 16 residues. With V trimmed by 2 bases and J by 5 bases, 10 bases remained unmatched. CDR3 nucleotide sequence: TGTGCCAGTAGTATAATCTCGGCAGGGGGCGAGTATGGCTACACCTTC. It encodes CASSIISAGGEYGYTF.

V usage is TRBV5-1 and J usage is TRBJ1-1, with TRBD1 matching over 7 bases. Unmatched junction bases numbered 4, after V lost 4 bases and J lost 4 bases. The CDR3 is 13 residues long. Germline assignment: CDR1 SGHRS and CDR2 YFSETQ. The CDR3 protein is CASSPGGSTEAFF. The DNA for the CDR3 is TGCGCCAGCAGCCCAGGGGGAAGCACTGAAGCTTTCTTT.

J is TRBJ2-2 and V is TRBV7-3, with D maybe TRBD2 (6 bases). Trimming left V 1 base short and J 7 bases short, with 16 bases between. This CDR3 is 16 amino acids long. Germline CDR1 and CDR2: SGHTA and FQGTGA. Here the CDR3 reads CASSLRGLPGGGELFF. CDR3 DNA: TGTGCCAGCAGCTTAAGAGGGCTCCCCGGGGGCGGGGAGCTGTTTTTT.

V gene TRBV12-3 or TRBV12-4 combines with J gene TRBJ2-7; tentatively, D is TRBD2 (5 bases). The CDR3 is 11 amino acids. Trimming left V 5 bases short and J 3 bases short, with 5 bases between. This CDR3 reads CASSAGYEQYF. The DNA for the CDR3 is TGTGCCAGCAGTGCGGGCTACGAGCAGTACTTC.

V is TRBV6-4 and J is TRBJ2-2; D possibly corresponds to TRBD1 (6 bases). The germline gives CDR1 MRHNA, CDR2 SNTAGT. The CDR3 has 14 amino acids. Between the trimmed V and J ends, which lost 5 bases and 3 bases, there was a span of 10 bases. CDR3 loop: CASSPGHHTGELFF. In DNA, the CDR3 is TGTGCCAGCAGTCCGGGACACCACACCGGGGAGCTGTTTTTT.

This rearrangement joins TRBV6-6 to TRBJ1-2; a weak D match, TRBD1 (6 bases). Germline V gene lookup returns CDR1 MNHNY and CDR2 SVGAGI (reference sequence). The CDR3 is 15 amino acids. Trimming pared 2 bases from V and 7 bases from J, leaving 17 bases between. The CDR3 protein is CASSYTGQSSVGYTF. The CDR3 DNA sequence: TGTGCCAGCAGTTACACGGGACAAAGCTCTGTTGGCTACACCTTC.

The chain employs TRBV4-2 and TRBJ2-3; D not resolved. Germline CDR1 reads LGHNA; CDR2 reads YNFKEQ. V dropped 1 base and J dropped 0 bases, with 5 bases sitting between them. This CDR3 spans 14 amino acids. Written as DNA, the CDR3 is TGTGCCAGCAGCCAAGCGACTAGCACAGATACGCAGTATTTT. Residues: CASSQATSTDTQYF.

The V and J genes are TRBV28 and TRBJ2-1, with no clear D. The CDR3 has 11 residues. Germline V gene data show CDR1 as MDHEN and CDR2 as SYDVKM. Trimming took 5 bases from V and 5 from J, leaving 4 bases between them. The CDR3 DNA reads TGTGCCAGCAGTCCGGACAATGAGCAGTTCTTC. As protein: CASSPDNEQFF.